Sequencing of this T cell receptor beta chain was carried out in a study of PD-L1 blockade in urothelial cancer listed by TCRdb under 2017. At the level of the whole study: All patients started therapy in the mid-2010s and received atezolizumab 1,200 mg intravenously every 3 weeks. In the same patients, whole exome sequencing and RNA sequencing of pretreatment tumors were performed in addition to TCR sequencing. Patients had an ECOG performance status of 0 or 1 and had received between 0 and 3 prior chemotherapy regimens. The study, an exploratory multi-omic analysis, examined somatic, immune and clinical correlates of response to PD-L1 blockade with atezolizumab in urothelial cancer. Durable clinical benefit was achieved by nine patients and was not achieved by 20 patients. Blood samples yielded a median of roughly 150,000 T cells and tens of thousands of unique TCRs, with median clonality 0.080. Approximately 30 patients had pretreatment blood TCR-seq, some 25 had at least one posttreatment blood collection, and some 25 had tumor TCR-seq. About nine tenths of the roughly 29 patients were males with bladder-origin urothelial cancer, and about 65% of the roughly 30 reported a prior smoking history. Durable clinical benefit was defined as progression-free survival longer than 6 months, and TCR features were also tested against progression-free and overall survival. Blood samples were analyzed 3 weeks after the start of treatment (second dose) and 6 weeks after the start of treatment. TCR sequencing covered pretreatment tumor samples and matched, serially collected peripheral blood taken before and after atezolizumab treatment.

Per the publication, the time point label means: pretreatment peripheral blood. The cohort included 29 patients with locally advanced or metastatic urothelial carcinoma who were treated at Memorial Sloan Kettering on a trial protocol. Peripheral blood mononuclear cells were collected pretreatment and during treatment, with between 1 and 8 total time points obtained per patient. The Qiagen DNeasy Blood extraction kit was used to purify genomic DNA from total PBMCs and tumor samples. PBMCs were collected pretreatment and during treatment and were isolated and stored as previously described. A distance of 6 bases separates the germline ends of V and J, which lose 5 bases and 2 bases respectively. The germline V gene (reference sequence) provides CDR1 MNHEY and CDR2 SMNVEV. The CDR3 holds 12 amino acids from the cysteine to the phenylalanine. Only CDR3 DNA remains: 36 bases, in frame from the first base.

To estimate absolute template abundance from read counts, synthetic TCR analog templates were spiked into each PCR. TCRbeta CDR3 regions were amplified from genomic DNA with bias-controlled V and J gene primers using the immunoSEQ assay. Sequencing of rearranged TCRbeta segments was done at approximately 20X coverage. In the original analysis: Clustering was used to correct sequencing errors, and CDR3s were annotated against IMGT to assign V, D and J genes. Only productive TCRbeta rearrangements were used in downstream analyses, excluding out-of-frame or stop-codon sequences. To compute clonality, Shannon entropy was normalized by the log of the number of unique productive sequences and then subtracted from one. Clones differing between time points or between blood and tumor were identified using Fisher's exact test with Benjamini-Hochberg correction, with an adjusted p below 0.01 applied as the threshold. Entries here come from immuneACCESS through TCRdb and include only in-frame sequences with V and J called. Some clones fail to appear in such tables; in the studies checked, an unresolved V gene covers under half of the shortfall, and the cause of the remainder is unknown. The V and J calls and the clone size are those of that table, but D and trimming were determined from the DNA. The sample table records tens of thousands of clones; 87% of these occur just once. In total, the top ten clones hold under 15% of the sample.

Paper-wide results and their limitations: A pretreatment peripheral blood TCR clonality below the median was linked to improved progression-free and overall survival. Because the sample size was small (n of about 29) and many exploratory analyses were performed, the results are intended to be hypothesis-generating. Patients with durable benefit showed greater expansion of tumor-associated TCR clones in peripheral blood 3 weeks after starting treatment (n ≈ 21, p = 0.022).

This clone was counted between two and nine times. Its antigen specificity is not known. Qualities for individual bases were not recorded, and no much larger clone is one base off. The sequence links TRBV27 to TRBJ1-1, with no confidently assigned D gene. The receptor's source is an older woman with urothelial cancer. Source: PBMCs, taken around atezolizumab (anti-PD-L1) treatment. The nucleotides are TGTGCCAGCAGTAACAGAAACACTGAAGCTTTCTTT. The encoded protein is CASSNRNTEAFF.